This TCR beta chain comes out of a study of shared clonotypes between healthy human individuals. CDR1 and CDR2 from the germline V gene are SEHNR and FQNEAQ (reference sequence). The V and J ends lost 8 bases and 2 bases, in that order; junction bases with no gene match: 12. This CDR3 spans 18 amino acids. Sorted-subset replicate PCRs used 200 ng DNA, some 33,000 T cell genomes. Assay used: immunoSEQ multiplex PCR; TCRdb lists only in-frame clones, some missing. The sample carries 760,000 or so clones, 96% recorded once. Terminally differentiated effector memory CD45RA+ cells were excluded by CCR7 positive selection of CD45RO-negative cells.

The source material was naive CD8+ T cells sorted from blood. The rearrangement uses TRBV7-9 and TRBJ2-5, with TRBD2 identical over 15 bases. The sequence was collected from a man in his thirties or forties in good health. CDR3 residues: CASCGLAGGLKTQETQYF. The CDR3 region has the DNA TGTGCCAGCTGTGGACTAGCGGGAGGGCTTAAGACTCAAGAGACCCAGTACTTC.